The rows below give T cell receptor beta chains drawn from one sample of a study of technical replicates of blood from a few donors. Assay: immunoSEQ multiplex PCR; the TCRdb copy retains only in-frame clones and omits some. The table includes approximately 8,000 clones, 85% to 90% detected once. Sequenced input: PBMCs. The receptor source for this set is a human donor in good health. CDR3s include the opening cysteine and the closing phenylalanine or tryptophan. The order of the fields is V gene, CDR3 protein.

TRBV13 CASSLAQGRTDTQYF
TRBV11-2 CATRDGRTGMAEAFF
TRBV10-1 CASSESGGLAGGPNTGELFF
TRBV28 CASSNGQGEWGEQYF
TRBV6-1 CASSEYPGGAGMNTEAFF
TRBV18 CASSPPTGGADTQYF
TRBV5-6 CASSLGLAGGQTQYF
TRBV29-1 CSVDESRETQYF
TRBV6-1 CASSEGTGKGYTF
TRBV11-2 CASSLPDSRWTQYF
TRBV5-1 CASSLVPGNADTQYF
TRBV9 CASSVAGQVWTGELFF
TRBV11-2 CASSPGGQVEAFF
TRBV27 CASSGGLDEKLFF
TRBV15 CATSSPGTGTNGYGYTF
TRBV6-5 CASRPAGVGEQFF
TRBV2 CAISRDGLASTDTQYF
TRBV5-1 CASSYLAAQNTGELFF
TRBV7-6 CASSLGRGNTEAFF
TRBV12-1 CASNTLSDRAYEQYF
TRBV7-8 CASSSVDRNQETQYF
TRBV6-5 CASTPGLYYGYTF
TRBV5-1 CASSLTGADTEAFF
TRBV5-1 CASSGGEAGPYNEQFF
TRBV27 CASSSTSAGEQFF
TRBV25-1 CASGEGEGYTF
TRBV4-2 CASSQGGTEETQYF
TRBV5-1 CASSHGSFQETQYF
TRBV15 CATSSPPAGGRGFYNEQFF
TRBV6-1 CASSEFQNSNQPQHF
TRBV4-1 CASSQDETGPYGYTF
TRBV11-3 CASSWGRASAKFTGELFF
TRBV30 CAWEGQGYGYTF
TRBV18 CASSEGTSRETQYF
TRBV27 CASSLGNLQETQYF
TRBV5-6 CASSIQSGSGTDTQYF
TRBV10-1 CASSDPGQGNEKLFF
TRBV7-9 CASSPSGQGIPDTQYF
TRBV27 CASGGYEQYF
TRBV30 CAWSPGGRETGELFF
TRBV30 CAWTKQGTYGYTF
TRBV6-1 CASNGQGTDTQYF
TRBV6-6 CASSYRDRYSGNTIYF
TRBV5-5 CASRLGTLYGYTF
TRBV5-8 CASSLGIQRVTGANVLTF
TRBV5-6 CASSLVEEQFF
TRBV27 CASKPGLASYEQYF
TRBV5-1 CASSLRESGANVLTF
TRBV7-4 CASSSSIRGPSGPWEQYF
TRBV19 CASRYGWANTEAFF
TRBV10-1 CASSDFANTGELFF
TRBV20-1 CSAFYNEKLFF
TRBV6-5 CASSRGLAGNEQFF
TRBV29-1 CSVEDSGNEQFF
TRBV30 CAWRKGLAYEQYF